These T cell receptor beta chains were read from a single sample in a study of CD8 T cells in ankylosing spondylitis. A single record per CDR3 protein comes from TCRdb applying MiXCR to the 5' RACE reads. The table lists about 240,000 distinct CDR3 sequences, about 10% of them singletons, with under 8% in the top ten. Source material: blood, either unsorted or a sorted T cell fraction (not recorded which). These receptors originate from a male donor with ankylosing spondylitis or in good health (not recorded which). Each CDR3 is given with its conserved first and last residue. D genes are given only for firm matches. Expanded clones are given a class, and other clones once, few, many or no size at all.

few | TRBJ2-7 | TRBD2 | TRBV28 | TGTGCCAGCAGCACTCTTAGCGGGAACCTCCACGAGCAGTACTTC | CASSTLSGNLHEQYF
. | TRBJ2-7 | . | TRBV29-1 | TGCAGCGTTTCGGGCCTCCCCTCCTACGAGCAGTACTTC | CSVSGLPSYEQYF
many | TRBJ1-5 | . | TRBV10-1 | TGCGCCAACCCTTCCGAGGGACCCAATCAGCCCCAGCATTTT | CANPSEGPNQPQHF
. | TRBJ2-1 | TRBD1 | TRBV3-1 | TGTGCCAGCAGCCACCCCTGGGGACAGGCAGCCAATGAGCAGTTCTTC | CASSHPWGQAANEQFF
many | TRBJ2-3 | . | TRBV18 | TGTGCCAGCTCACCCGAGACTAACACAGATACGCAGTATTTT | CASSPETNTDTQYF
many | TRBJ1-1 | . | TRBV5-1 | TGCGCCAGCAGCGTAAGGGGGGACACTGAAGCTTTCTTT | CASSVRGDTEAFF
many | TRBJ2-7 | TRBD2 | TRBV5-1 | TGCGCCAGCAGTCGGGGGGGACGGTCCATATCCTACGAGCAGTACTTC | CASSRGGRSISYEQYF
many | TRBJ2-2 | . | TRBV5-5 | TGTGCCAGCAGCTTGAGGGTCGGGGAGCTGTTTTTT | CASSLRVGELFF
. | TRBJ1-2 | TRBD1 | TRBV29-1 | TGCAGCGTTTCGGGACAGCCAAACTATGGCTACACCTTC | CSVSGQPNYGYTF
few | TRBJ1-2 | . | TRBV7-9 | TGTGCCAGCAGCTTCAATAACAATGGCTACACCTTC | CASSFNNNGYTF
few | TRBJ2-3 | . | TRBV11-2 | TGTGCCAGCAGCTTAGCCGGGACTCCTTCAGATACGCAGTATTTT | CASSLAGTPSDTQYF
. | TRBJ2-5 | TRBD1 | TRBV10-3 | TGTGCCATCAGTGAGTCGGCAGGGGGCGCGGGGATGGAGACCCAGTACTTC | CAISESAGGAGMETQYF
many | TRBJ2-3 | . | TRBV3-1 | TGTGCCAGCAGCCAAGGTTATAGCACAGATACGCAGTATTTT | CASSQGYSTDTQYF
few | TRBJ2-5 | . | TRBV5-6 | TGTGCCAGCAGCTTTTCTTATCAGGGGGAGACCCAGTACTTC | CASSFSYQGETQYF
many | TRBJ2-3 | TRBD2 | TRBV25-1 | TGTGCCAGCATGAGCGGGAGTGGCGGTGCAGATACGCAGTATTTT | CASMSGSGGADTQYF
many | TRBJ2-2 | TRBD2 | TRBV20-1 | TGCAGTGCTAGACTCACTAGCGGGGGGGCGACCGGGGAGCTGTTTTTT | CSARLTSGGATGELFF
few | TRBJ2-7 | . | TRBV5-1 | TGCGCCAGCAGCGCTGTGACAGGTAACGAGCAGTACTTC | CASSAVTGNEQYF
. | TRBJ2-1 | TRBD2 | TRBV7-8 | TGTGCCAGCAGCTTTGCCGAGCGGGAGGACAATGAGCAGTTCTTC | CASSFAEREDNEQFF